This T cell receptor beta chain was retrieved from a study of T cells after yellow fever vaccination. Overall study results and limits: Weaker, the secondary response had a peak occurring faster, on day 5 versus 15. Once the booster was given, most primary-vaccination clones reappeared, at about 96% for CD4 and roughly 91% for CD8.

This CDR3 contains 15 residues. The V end lost 3 bases, the J end lost 0 bases, and 8 bases lay between the germline ends. Per the germline V gene, CDR1 is SGHTA and CDR2 is FQGNSA. Comments on this clonotype: Its antigen is still unknown.

A process of 5'RACE template switching, which added a universal primer site and UMIs, was used to make TCR cDNA. A single record per CDR3 protein comes from TCRdb applying MiXCR to the 5' RACE reads. This sample carries roughly 500,000 distinct CDR3 sequences, 15% to 20% of them seen once, and the ten largest clones take roughly an eighth. This chain links TRBV7-2 with TRBJ2-2, with D possibly matching TRBD2 (5 bases). Sequencing used PBMCs, obtained 15 days after the yellow fever booster vaccination. This TCR came from a man in his thirties or forties who received the YFV17D yellow fever vaccine. DNA for the CDR3: TGTGCCAGCAGCTTCGTCGGGACGAACACCGGGGAGCTGTTTTTT. As protein: CASSFVGTNTGELFF.